This T cell receptor gamma chain was retrieved from a study of human gamma delta and Vdelta1 T cells. The CDR3 runs to 17 residues. J was trimmed by 6 bases and V by 3 bases; bases with no gene match: 20. Per germline, CDR1 VINAFY and CDR2 YDVSNSKD. This clone has more than one count but fewer than ten. Its target is not known. TCRdb reanalyzed the PCR reads using CATT. The table records around 5,000 gamma-chain clones, less than 35% of them present only once. General study results and limits: Reportedly, Delta One T cells were polyclonal and broadly targeted acute myeloid leukemia.

The sample consisted of Vdelta1 gamma-delta T cells from blood grown in culture (DOT cells). The chain joins TRGV5 to TRGJ1 or TRGJ2. The TCR originated in a human donor in good health. CDR3 sequence reads: CATWDPVQWWEGYKKLF. The CDR3 bases are TGTGCCACCTGGGACCCCGTCCAGTGGTGGGAAGGTTATAAGAAACTCTTT.